This TCR beta chain was recovered during a study of T cell repertoires in cytomegalovirus infection. This clonotype was seen a few times. Its specificity is unknown. The germline gives CDR1 LGHNA, CDR2 YSLEER. Trimming removed 5 bases from V and 8 bases from J, with 10 bases in between. The CDR3 has 12 residues. MiXCR was run by TCRdb on the reads, yielding one entry per CDR3 protein. The table includes about 830,000 distinct CDR3 sequences, approximately 32% detected once. V usage is TRBV4-3 and J usage is TRBJ2-1; the D gene is possibly TRBD2 (5 bases). This material consisted of cultured CD8+ T cells from PBMCs, taken from culture after CMV antigen stimulation. This TCR was recovered from a human donor in good health (CMV status not recorded). Some clones in this sample may be carry-over from other donors' samples. Here the CDR3 DNA reads TGCGCCAGCAGCACGGGGTTGTATGAGCAGTTCTTC. Encoded protein: CASSTGLYEQFF.